The rows below give T cell receptor beta chains drawn from one sample of a study of blood T cell repertoires in COVID-19. Measured with immunoSEQ multiplex PCR; TCRdb has only the in-frame clones, and not every one. The sample records some 140,000 clones, more than 65% being singletons. Sequencing input: peripheral blood. The source is an elderly man with acute or convalescent COVID-19. Both conserved end residues are part of each CDR3. The D gene is left open where the match is weak. Not all rows give a size; the values are once, few, many and, for expanded clones, a class.

v_gene	abundance	d_gene	j_gene	CDR3aa	CDR3nt
TRBV7-3	.	TRBD1	TRBJ2-3	CASSRDSSTDTQYF	TGTGCCAGCAGCCGGGACAGTTCCACAGATACGCAGTATTTT
TRBV6-5	.	.	TRBJ2-7	CASTRTGLGEQYF	TGTGCCAGCACTCGGACTGGCCTGGGGGAGCAGTACTTC
TRBV5-8	.	.	TRBJ2-5	CASSRRTIQETQYF	TGTGCCAGCAGCCGACGGACTATCCAAGAGACCCAGTACTTC
TRBV19	.	.	TRBJ2-6	CASSSVSGANVLTF	TGTGCCAGTAGTTCCGTCTCTGGGGCCAACGTCCTGACTTTC
TRBV3-1/TRBV3-2	.	TRBD1	TRBJ2-7	CASSQGQGSHEQYF	TGTGCCAGCAGCCAAGGACAGGGATCCCACGAGCAGTACTTC
TRBV28	few	.	TRBJ1-5	CASSSSPRFGNQPQHF	TGTGCCAGCAGTTCAAGCCCCCGTTTTGGCAATCAGCCCCAGCATTTT
TRBV24-1	few	.	TRBJ1-2	CATSPDYSSGYTF	TGTGCCACCAGTCCCGATTATAGCTCGGGCTACACCTTC
TRBV7-8	.	TRBD2	TRBJ2-2	CASRTTSGSTGELFF	TGTGCCAGCAGGACGACTAGCGGGTCCACCGGGGAGCTGTTTTTT
TRBV6-1	.	.	TRBJ1-5	CASSEDRENQPQHF	TGTGCCAGCAGTGAAGACAGGGAAAATCAGCCCCAGCATTTT
TRBV3-1/TRBV3-2	few	.	TRBJ1-2	CASSQDPNFPGGVYGYTF	TGTGCCAGCAGCCAAGATCCCAATTTCCCAGGAGGGGTCTATGGCTACACCTTC
TRBV18	once	TRBD2	TRBJ2-3	CASSPPSGGTQYF	TGTGCCAGCTCACCACCGTCGGGGGGTACGCAGTATTTT
TRBV2	.	.	TRBJ2-3	CASSENFRTDTQYF	TGTGCCAGCAGTGAGAACTTCCGCACAGATACGCAGTATTTT
TRBV9	.	TRBD2	TRBJ2-2	CASSVVSSGGLLFF	TGTGCCAGCAGCGTAGTTAGTAGCGGGGGCCTTCTGTTTTTT
TRBV7-9	.	.	TRBJ1-1	CASSPISGAEAFF	TGTGCCAGCAGCCCGATTTCGGGGGCTGAAGCTTTCTTT
TRBV7-2	.	TRBD2	TRBJ2-3	CASSSGLAGPASTDTQYF	TGTGCCAGCAGCTCGGGACTAGCGGGGCCTGCTAGCACAGATACGCAGTATTTT
TRBV5-1	few	.	TRBJ1-2	CASSLNQGNYGYTF	TGCGCCAGCAGCTTGAACCAGGGGAACTATGGCTACACCTTC
TRBV29-1	.	.	TRBJ1-2	CSVEATDGYTF	TGCAGCGTTGAGGCGACAGATGGCTACACCTTC